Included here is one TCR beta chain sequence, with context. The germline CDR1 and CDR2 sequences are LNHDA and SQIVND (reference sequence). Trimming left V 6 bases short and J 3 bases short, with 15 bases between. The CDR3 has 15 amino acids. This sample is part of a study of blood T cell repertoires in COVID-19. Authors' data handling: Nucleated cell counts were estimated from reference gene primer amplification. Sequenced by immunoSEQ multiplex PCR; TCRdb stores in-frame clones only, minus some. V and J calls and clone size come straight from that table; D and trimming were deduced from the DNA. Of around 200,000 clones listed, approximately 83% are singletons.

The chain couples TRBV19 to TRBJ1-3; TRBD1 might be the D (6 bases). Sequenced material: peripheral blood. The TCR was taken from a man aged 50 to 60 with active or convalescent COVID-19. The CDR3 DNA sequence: TGTGCCAGTAGACCGGACAGATTGGGTGGAAACACCATATATTTT. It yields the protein CASRPDRLGGNTIYF.